This T cell receptor beta chain stems from a study of T cell responses to AZD1222 COVID-19 vaccine (dated by TCRdb to the early 2020s). Broadly, across the study: AZD1222 recipients given second doses at about 4 weeks or at about 12 weeks were pooled, since spike-specific TCR depth and breadth were not found to differ between the two schedules. A total of just over 230 trial participants underwent TCR sequencing, of whom about 210 had received two doses of AZD1222 and roughly 26 had received two doses of the MenACWY control vaccine. Trial participants were enrolled into age subgroups of 18-55, 56-69 and 70-plus years, which contained approximately 150, 30 and 60 TCR-sequenced participants, respectively. Broad study findings and their caveats: Participants were mostly white British and included more females than males, and it was suggested by the authors that clonal diversity may have been underestimated. The vaccine-associated CD4 TCRs covered the entire spike protein, and the dominant responses fell in regions 160-218 and 743-854. Only 5 to 7 AZD1222 recipients were SARS-CoV-2 seropositive at baseline, limiting conclusions about previously exposed vaccinees. A significant rise in spike-specific TCR breadth and depth was observed after two AZD1222 doses relative to day 0 and relative to MenACWY recipients. Nearly half of unique spike-specific TCRs reportedly recognized epitopes outside regions mutated in the B.1.351 and B.1.1.7 variants. The 56-69-year group was small, and its depth increase did not reach significance, likely because of low power. Because no samples from the day 14 peak response were available, repertoires could be characterized only after the peak T cell response.

Worth noting for this clone: Its binding antigen is unknown. Base qualities are not provided; no much larger clone lies one nucleotide away.

The sample's time point label, decoded: baseline before first vaccination. The vaccinee samples were drawn from two UK trials, COV001 and COV002, one of which was a single-blind randomized controlled phase 2/3 trial testing AZD1222 (ChAdOx1 nCoV-19) in healthy adults. Trial participant PBMC samples were collected at day 0 and day 28 after the second dose for TCRbeta chain sequencing. The CDR3 regions of human TCRbeta chains were analyzed by immunosequencing. The authors' pipeline ran thus. Repertoire TCRs were checked for matches against a reference library of SARS-CoV-2-specific TCRs that had been generated using the MIRA antigen-specificity platform. Breadth was defined as the fraction of unique TCRs that were SARS-CoV-2-associated, and depth was defined as the fraction of total T cells that were SARS-CoV-2-associated. Using the MIRA data, each spike-specific TCR was mapped to the spike region that the TCR reacts to and placed in a CD4 or CD8 class. Log10-transformed breadth and depth values were compared by one-way ANOVA with Sidak's multiple comparisons tests. This is the immuneACCESS table as TCRdb keeps it, with only in-frame sequences that have V and J called. A part of the clones is gone; compared with another copy, unresolved V genes explain less than half, and the rest is unexplained. V and J calls and clone size are those listed in that table; D and trimming were worked out from the DNA. In all, the sample holds roughly 70,000 clones, and around 82% of those were seen once. Of the sample, around 5.4% is held by the ten largest clones.

The CDR3 numbers 12 residues from cysteine through phenylalanine. Only CDR3 DNA is held: 36 bases, read in frame from base 1. The V and J ends are trimmed by 3 bases and 6 bases, leaving 9 bases between them. The germline V gene (reference sequence) yields DFQATT for CDR1 and SNEGSKA for CDR2. The sequence was collected from an adult in good health. The sequence links TRBV20-1 to TRBJ1-5; the D segment could be TRBD1, given 5 matching bases. The source material was peripheral blood, sampled on day 0 of AZD1222 vaccination. The sequenced DNA is TGCAGTGCTAGTGGGGGTCCTCAGCCCCAGCATTTT. It encodes CSASGGPQPQHF.